The clone carrying this TCR beta chain was seen ten or more times. This entry is derived from a study of early T cells in non-severe SARS-CoV-2 infection. TCRdb re-derived calls from the 5' RACE reads in MiXCR, one entry per CDR3 protein. The repertoire holds about 61,000 distinct CDR3 sequences, with approximately 11% as singletons. Germline V gene lookup returns CDR1 WSHSY and CDR2 SAAADI. V was shortened by 0 bases and J by 6 bases, with 12 bases between the two germline ends. The CDR3 is made up of 15 amino acids. V is TRBV10-2 and J is TRBJ1-5, with a weak D call TRBD1 (5 bases). Specimen: whole blood. This TCR was recovered from an adult who was a healthcare worker with PCR-confirmed SARS-CoV-2 infection or an uninfected control (not recorded which). The CDR3, as DNA: TGCGCCAGCAGTGAGTCAGCAGGGTCGGGTCAGCCCCAGCATTTT. Its protein is CASSESAGSGQPQHF.